These T cell receptor beta chains were read from a single sample in a study of graft-versus-host responses after intestinal transplantation. No cognate antigen is known for these TCRs. Sequencing used immunoSEQ multiplex PCR; TCRdb keeps in-frame clones, though not all of them. The repertoire holds 85,000 to 110,000 clones, roughly 93% seen once, with more than 0.9% in the top ten. Sequences were derived from unstimulated CD8+ T cells sorted from spleen or lymph node cells, sampled before intestinal transplant. All receptors come from a human donor who received an intestinal transplant. CDR3s include the opening cysteine and the closing phenylalanine or tryptophan. The order of the fields is D gene, V gene, clone size, J gene, CDR3 protein, CDR3 DNA. A D gene is named only where the DNA matches it firmly. Clone size appears in some rows only: once, few, many, or a class for an expanded clone.

>NA|TRBV5-1|NA|TRBJ1-2
CASSLAQDRENYGYTF
TGCGCCAGCAGCTTGGCCCAGGACAGAGAGAACTATGGCTACACCTTC
>TRBD1|TRBV2|NA|TRBJ1-2
CASTRQGNYGYTF
TGTGCCAGCACCCGACAGGGGAACTATGGCTACACCTTC
>NA|TRBV6-6|NA|TRBJ1-2
CASSPTRVYGYTF
TGTGCCAGCAGCCCGACGCGGGTATATGGCTACACCTTC
>TRBD1|TRBV25-1|NA|TRBJ2-1
CASSAWGTGYNEQFF
TGTGCCAGCAGTGCGTGGGGGACAGGCTACAATGAGCAGTTCTTC
>NA|TRBV27|once|TRBJ1-3
CASRPQSSGNTIYF
TGTGCCAGCAGGCCCCAGAGCTCTGGAAACACCATATATTTT
>NA|TRBV27|NA|TRBJ2-3
CASTLQGQRTDTQYF
TGTGCCAGCACTCTACAGGGACAACGCACAGATACGCAGTATTTT
>NA|TRBV6-1|NA|TRBJ1-6
CASSPRGLMVSPLHF
TGTGCCAGCAGTCCCAGGGGACTAATGGTTTCACCCCTCCACTTT
>NA|TRBV6-5|NA|TRBJ1-1
CASSYSTYSAEAFF
TGTGCCAGCAGTTACTCGACGTATTCGGCTGAAGCTTTCTTT
>NA|TRBV29-1|NA|TRBJ2-1
CSVEGELDEQFF
TGCAGCGTTGAAGGGGAGTTGGATGAGCAGTTCTTC
>NA|TRBV4-1|NA|TRBJ2-5
CASSPGPGGETQYF
TGCGCCAGCAGCCCGGGACCCGGAGGGGAGACCCAGTACTTC
>NA|TRBV1|NA|TRBJ2-1
CTSSRTNILEQFF
TGCACCAGCAGCCGGACTAATATTCTTGAGCAGTTCTTC
>NA|TRBV5-1|NA|TRBJ1-2
CASSSTGGYTF
TGCGCCAGCAGCTCGACTGGTGGCTACACCTTC
>TRBD1|TRBV6-5|NA|TRBJ2-7
CASSPRDRVSYEQYF
TGTGCCAGCAGCCCCCGGGACAGGGTCTCCTACGAGCAGTACTTC
>NA|TRBV12-5|NA|TRBJ1-2
CASGLVPLRRYGYTF
TGTGCTAGTGGTTTGGTACCTCTACGGCGCTATGGCTACACCTTC
>NA|TRBV9|NA|TRBJ1-6
CASSVVWGNSPLHF
TGTGCCAGCAGCGTAGTATGGGGGAATTCACCCCTCCACTTT
>NA|TRBV30|NA|TRBJ1-1
CACCPGGLAEAFF
TGTGCCTGTTGCCCGGGGGGTCTCGCTGAAGCTTTCTTT
>NA|TRBV6-6|NA|TRBJ2-5
CASTRGGIKETQYF
TGTGCCAGCACGCGAGGGGGTATCAAAGAGACCCAGTACTTC
>NA|TRBV29-1|NA|TRBJ2-1
CSAVPTLDYNEQFF
TGCAGCGCTGTACCCACCCTGGACTACAATGAGCAGTTCTTC
>NA|TRBV6-5|few|TRBJ2-3
CASSAFEASTDTQYF
TGTGCCAGCAGCGCCTTTGAGGCTAGCACAGATACGCAGTATTTT
>NA|TRBV19|few|TRBJ2-1
CASSFRAGGNEQFF
TGTGCCAGTAGTTTCCGGGCCGGGGGAAATGAGCAGTTCTTC
>NA|TRBV30|NA|TRBJ2-1
CAWSPRPEFF
TGTGCCTGGAGCCCAAGACCAGAGTTCTTC
>TRBD2|TRBV9|NA|TRBJ2-5
CASSSLAGGLSEETQYF
TGTGCCAGCAGCTCCCTAGCGGGGGGGCTCTCGGAAGAGACCCAGTACTTC
>NA|TRBV7-9|NA|TRBJ2-3
CASNPTDTQYF
TGTGCCTCCAACCCGACAGATACGCAGTATTTT